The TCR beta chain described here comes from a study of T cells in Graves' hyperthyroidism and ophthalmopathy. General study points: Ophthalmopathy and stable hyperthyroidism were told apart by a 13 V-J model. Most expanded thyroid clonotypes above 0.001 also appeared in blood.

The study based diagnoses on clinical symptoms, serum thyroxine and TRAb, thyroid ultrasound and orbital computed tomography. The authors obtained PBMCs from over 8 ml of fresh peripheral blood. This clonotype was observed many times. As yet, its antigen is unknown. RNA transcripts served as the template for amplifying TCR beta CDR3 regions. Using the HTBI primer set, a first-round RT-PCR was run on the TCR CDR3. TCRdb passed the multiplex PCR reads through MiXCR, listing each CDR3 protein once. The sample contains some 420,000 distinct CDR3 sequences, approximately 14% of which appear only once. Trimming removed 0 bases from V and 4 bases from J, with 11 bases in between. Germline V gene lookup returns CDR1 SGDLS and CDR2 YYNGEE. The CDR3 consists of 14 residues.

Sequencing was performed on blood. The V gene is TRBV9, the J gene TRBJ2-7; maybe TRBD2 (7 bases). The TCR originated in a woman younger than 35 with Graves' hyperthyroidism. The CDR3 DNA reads TGTGCCAGCAGCGTAGACGGGGGGCGGTACGAGCAGTACTTC. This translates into CASSVDGGRYEQYF.